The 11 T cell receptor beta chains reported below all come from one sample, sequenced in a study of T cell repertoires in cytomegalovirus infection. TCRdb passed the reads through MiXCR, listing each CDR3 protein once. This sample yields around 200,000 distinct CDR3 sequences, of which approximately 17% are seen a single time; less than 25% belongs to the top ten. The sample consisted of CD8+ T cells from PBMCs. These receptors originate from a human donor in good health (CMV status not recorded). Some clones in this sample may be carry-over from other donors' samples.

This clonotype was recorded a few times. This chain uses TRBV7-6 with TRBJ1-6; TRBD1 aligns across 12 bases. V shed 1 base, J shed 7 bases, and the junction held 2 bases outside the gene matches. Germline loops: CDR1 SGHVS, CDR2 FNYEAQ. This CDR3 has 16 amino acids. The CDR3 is CASSLDGTGGNSPLHF. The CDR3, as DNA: TGTGCCAGCAGCTTAGACGGGACAGGGGGCAATTCACCCCTCCACTTT. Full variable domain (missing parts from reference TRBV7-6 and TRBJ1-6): GAGVSQSPRYKVTKRGQDVALRCDPISGHVSLYWYRQALGQGPEFLTYFNYEAQQDKSGLPNDRFSAERPEGSISTLTIQRTEQRDSAMYRCASSLDGTGGNSPLHFGNGTRLTVT.

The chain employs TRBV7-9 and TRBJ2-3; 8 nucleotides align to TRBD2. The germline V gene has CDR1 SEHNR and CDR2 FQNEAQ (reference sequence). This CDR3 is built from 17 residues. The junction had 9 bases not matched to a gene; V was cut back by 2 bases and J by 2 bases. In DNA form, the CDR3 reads TGTGCCAGCAGCTTAACGTCAGCGGGGGCCCTCACAGATACGCAGTATTTT. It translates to CASSLTSAGALTDTQYF.

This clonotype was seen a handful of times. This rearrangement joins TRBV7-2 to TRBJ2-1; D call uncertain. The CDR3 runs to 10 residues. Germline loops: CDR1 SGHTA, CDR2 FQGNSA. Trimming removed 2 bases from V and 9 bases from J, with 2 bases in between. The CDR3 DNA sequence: TGTGCCAGCAGCTTAATTGAGCAGTTCTTC. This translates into CASSLIEQFF.

The CDR3 sequence: CASSFDSLTIYF. CDR3 nucleotide sequence: TGTGCCAGCAGTTTTGACAGCCTCACCATATATTTT. The chain uses TRBV6-6 and TRBJ1-3; D possibly corresponds to TRBD1 (5 bases). V gave up 4 bases and J gave up 9 bases, with 10 bases separating them. The CDR3 is 12 amino acids. The V gene's germline CDR1 is MNHNY and CDR2 SVGAGI (reference sequence).

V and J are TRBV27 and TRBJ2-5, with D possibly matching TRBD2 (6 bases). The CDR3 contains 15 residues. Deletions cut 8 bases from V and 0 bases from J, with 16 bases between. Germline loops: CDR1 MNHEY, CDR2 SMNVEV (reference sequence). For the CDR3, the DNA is TGTGCCAGCGGGGGAGGCCGGCGACACCAAGAGACCCAGTACTTC. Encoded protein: CASGGGRRHQETQYF.

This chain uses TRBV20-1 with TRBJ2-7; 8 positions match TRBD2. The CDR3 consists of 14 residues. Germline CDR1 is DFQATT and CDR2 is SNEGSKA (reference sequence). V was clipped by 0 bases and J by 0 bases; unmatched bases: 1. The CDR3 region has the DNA TGCAGTGCTAGAGACGGGGGGGGCTCCTACGAGCAGTACTTC. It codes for CSARDGGGSYEQYF.

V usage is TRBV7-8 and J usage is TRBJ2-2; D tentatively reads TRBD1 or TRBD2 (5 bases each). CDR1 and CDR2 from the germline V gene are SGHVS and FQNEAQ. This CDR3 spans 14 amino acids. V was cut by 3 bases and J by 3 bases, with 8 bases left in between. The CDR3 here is CASSLRGDTGELFF. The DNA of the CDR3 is TGTGCCAGCAGCTTGAGGGGTGACACCGGGGAGCTGTTTTTT.

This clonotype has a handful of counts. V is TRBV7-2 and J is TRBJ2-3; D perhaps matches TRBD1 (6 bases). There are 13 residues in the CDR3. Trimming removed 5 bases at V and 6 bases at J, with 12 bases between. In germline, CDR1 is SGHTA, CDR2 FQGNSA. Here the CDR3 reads CASSTNRVDTQYF. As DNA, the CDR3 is TGTGCCAGCAGCACCAACAGGGTTGATACGCAGTATTTT.

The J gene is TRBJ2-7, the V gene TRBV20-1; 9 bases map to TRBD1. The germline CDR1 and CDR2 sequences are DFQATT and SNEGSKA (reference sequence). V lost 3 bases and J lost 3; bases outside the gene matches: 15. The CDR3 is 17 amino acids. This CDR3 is CSASPFWTGVSLYEQYF. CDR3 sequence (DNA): TGCAGTGCTAGCCCCTTCTGGACAGGGGTGTCCCTCTACGAGCAGTACTTC.

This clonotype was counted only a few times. DNA for the CDR3: TGTGCCAGCAGCTTACCGGACAGGTATAGGTCCGAGCAGTACTTC. This sequence encodes CASSLPDRYRSEQYF. The genes are TRBV7-9 and TRBJ2-7; TRBD1 agrees at 7 bases. The ends lost 2 bases at V and 6 bases at J; junction bases unmatched: 10. Per germline, CDR1 SEHNR and CDR2 FQNEAQ (reference sequence). CDR3 length equals 15 residues.

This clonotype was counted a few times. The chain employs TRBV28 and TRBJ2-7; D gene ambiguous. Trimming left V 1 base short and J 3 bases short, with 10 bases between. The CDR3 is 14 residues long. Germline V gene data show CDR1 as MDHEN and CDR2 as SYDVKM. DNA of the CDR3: TGTGCCAGCAGTTTATTGGGCAGCTACTACGAGCAGTACTTC. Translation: CASSLLGSYYEQYF.